These T cell receptor beta chains were read from a single sample in a study of shared clonotypes between healthy human individuals. Repertoires were generated with immunoSEQ multiplex PCR, while TCRdb's copy carries only in-frame clones and drops some. The profile shows 2 million to 2.5 million clones, 80% to 95% of them singletons. Material: naive CD4+ T cells from PBMCs. These receptors were collected from a man younger than 35 in good health. Some clones in this sample may be carry-over from other donors' samples. The CDR3 runs from the conserved cysteine through the conserved F or W. Each record gives: V gene, J gene, D gene, clone size, CDR3 DNA, CDR3 protein. A D gene is named only where the DNA matches it firmly. A row's size may be missing; if present it is once, few, many or a size class.

TRBV6-1	TRBJ1-4	NA	NA	TGTGCCAGCACTCGGGGGAGTGAAAAACTGTTTTTT	CASTRGSEKLFF
TRBV5-4	TRBJ1-2	NA	NA	TGTGCCAGCAGCCCGGACGGTAACTATGGCTACACCTTC	CASSPDGNYGYTF
TRBV28	TRBJ2-5	NA	NA	TGTGCCGGAAGCACGGGGGATTTTTTGCAAGAGACCCAGTACTTC	CAGSTGDFLQETQYF
TRBV2	TRBJ2-1	NA	NA	TGTGCCAGCAGTGAAGCAGGTGAGCAGTTCTTC	CASSEAGEQFF
TRBV6-6	TRBJ1-1	TRBD1	NA	TGTGCCAGCAGTCGAGCGACAGGGGCCACTGAAGCTTTCTTT	CASSRATGATEAFF
TRBV28	TRBJ2-2	NA	NA	TGTGCCAGCAGTTTTCTGGACACCGGGGAGCTGTTTTTT	CASSFLDTGELFF
TRBV28	TRBJ2-5	TRBD2	once	TGTGCCAGCAGGCTAGCGGGCTTGGAGCAAGAGACCCAGTACTTC	CASRLAGLEQETQYF
TRBV5-1	TRBJ2-1	NA	NA	TGCGCCAGCAGCTCCCCCGAACTCAACCGGGCCTACAATGAGCAGTTCTTC	CASSSPELNRAYNEQFF
TRBV7-2	TRBJ1-5	NA	NA	TGTGCCAGCAGCCCGAACCGGGGTGATCAGCCCCAGCATTTT	CASSPNRGDQPQHF
TRBV9	TRBJ2-1	TRBD2	NA	TGTGCCAGCAGGCGGGCCCTAGCGGGAGGGCGGAATGAGCAGTTCTTC	CASRRALAGGRNEQFF
TRBV7-9	TRBJ1-3	NA	NA	TGTGCCAGCAGCCTAAGGGCCTCCCATGGAAACACCATATATTTT	CASSLRASHGNTIYF
TRBV30	TRBJ1-1	NA	few	TGTGCCTGGAGCCCCCTCCGGGGGGCCGAGAACACTGAAGCTTTCTTT	CAWSPLRGAENTEAFF
TRBV19	TRBJ2-1	TRBD1	NA	TGTGCCAGTAGTGTGGACAGGGGCTACAATGAGCAGTTCTTC	CASSVDRGYNEQFF
TRBV6-5	TRBJ1-4	TRBD1	NA	TGTGCCAGCAGTCCTCGTGGGACAGGGTGGGAAAAACTGTTTTTT	CASSPRGTGWEKLFF
TRBV7-2	TRBJ1-3	NA	NA	TGTGCCAGCAGCTTACTGGCTCCTTACTCTGGAAACACCATATATTTT	CASSLLAPYSGNTIYF
TRBV4-2	TRBJ2-2	TRBD2	NA	TGTGCCAGCAGCCAAGGGACTAGCGGACCCGGGGAGCTGTTTTTT	CASSQGTSGPGELFF
TRBV7-9	TRBJ2-5	TRBD2	NA	TGTGCCAGCAGCTTAGTGGGCCAGCGGGGCCAAGAGACCCAGTACTTC	CASSLVGQRGQETQYF
TRBV2	TRBJ2-7	NA	NA	TGTGCCAGCAACGGCGGGAACTACGAGCAGTACTTC	CASNGGNYEQYF
TRBV6-5	TRBJ1-5	NA	NA	TGTGCCAGCAGTTATCGCCGAGGCCCGTTGGAGCCCCAGCATTTT	CASSYRRGPLEPQHF
TRBV7-8	TRBJ2-5	TRBD2	NA	TGTGCCAGCGCTCGGACTAGCGGGAGGGAGACCCAGTACTTC	CASARTSGRETQYF
TRBV7-9	TRBJ2-2	NA	NA	TGTGCCAGCAGCCCGCCTAGTGGGGGGGAGCTGTTTTTT	CASSPPSGGELFF
TRBV11-2	TRBJ2-5	TRBD2	once	TGTGCCAGCAGCTTGGGTACGGCTAGCGGCCCGGAGACCCAGTACTTC	CASSLGTASGPETQYF
TRBV7-3	TRBJ2-5	TRBD1	few	TGTGCCAGCAGGTCCCCGGGACAGGGACAAGAGACCCAGTACTTC	CASRSPGQGQETQYF
TRBV7-9	TRBJ2-1	NA	NA	TGTGCCAGCAGCTTAGAATCTGGGTCCGGCAATGAGCAGTTCTTC	CASSLESGSGNEQFF
TRBV4-1	TRBJ1-4	NA	NA	TGCGCCAGCAGCCGGGGGAGAGGGGATACTGAAAAACTGTTTTTT	CASSRGRGDTEKLFF
TRBV20-1	TRBJ1-1	NA	NA	TGCAGTGCTAGAGAGGACCTAGGAGCTTTCTTT	CSAREDLGAFF
TRBV5-4	TRBJ2-5	TRBD1	NA	TGTGCCAGCAGCTCCGGGACAGGGGCACAAGAGACCCAGTACTTC	CASSSGTGAQETQYF
TRBV2	TRBJ2-2	NA	NA	TGTGCCAGCCATGACAGAACCTACACCGGGGAGCTGTTTTTT	CASHDRTYTGELFF
TRBV7-9	TRBJ1-5	NA	NA	TGTGCCAGCAGCTTAGGCGGCAGGGGCAATCAGCCCCAGCATTTT	CASSLGGRGNQPQHF
TRBV5-1	TRBJ2-4	NA	NA	TGCGCCAGCAGTGTGACTCAGGGGAGCATTCAGTACTTC	CASSVTQGSIQYF
TRBV28	TRBJ1-4	TRBD1	NA	TGTGCCAGCAGTATCCCGGGACAGGGGAATGAAAAACTGTTTTTT	CASSIPGQGNEKLFF
TRBV28	TRBJ1-2	NA	NA	TGTGCCAGCAGTTGGGGAGGGAACAGAGCCGACTATGGCTACACCTTC	CASSWGGNRADYGYTF
TRBV10-2	TRBJ1-5	TRBD1	NA	TGCGCCACCTGGAGCCAGGGGGGGGGCGGCTATCAGCCCCAGCATTTT	CATWSQGGGGYQPQHF
TRBV6-1	TRBJ2-1	TRBD1	few	TGTGCCAGCAGTGATATGGGACAGCTCTACAATGAGCAGTTCTTC	CASSDMGQLYNEQFF
TRBV5-1	TRBJ2-7	TRBD2	once	TGCGCCAGCAGCTCCTTACCGGGAGGGAACTACGAGCAGTACTTC	CASSSLPGGNYEQYF
TRBV2	TRBJ1-1	TRBD1	NA	TGTGCCAGCAGTGAACCCCGGGACAGGGGGGACGGAGCTTTCTTT	CASSEPRDRGDGAFF
TRBV28	TRBJ1-5	NA	NA	TGTGCCAGCAGTTTACGTACAGGGAATCAGCCCCAGCATTTT	CASSLRTGNQPQHF
TRBV20-1	TRBJ1-2	NA	NA	TGCAGTGCGAGAAAGGGGTTTGGCTACACCTTC	CSARKGFGYTF
TRBV27	TRBJ1-5	NA	NA	TGTGCCAGCAGTTCCCCCGGAAAGCCCCAGCATTTT	CASSSPGKPQHF
TRBV19	TRBJ2-5	TRBD1	NA	TGTGCCAGTAGTGCGGACAGGGCGTATGAGACCCAGTACTTC	CASSADRAYETQYF
TRBV11-3	TRBJ2-7	NA	NA	TGTGCCAGCAGCCAAGGACCCTCCGAGCAGTACTTC	CASSQGPSEQYF
TRBV5-1	TRBJ2-7	NA	NA	TGCGCCAGCAGACAAGACGGAACGAACTCCTACGAGCAGTACTTC	CASRQDGTNSYEQYF
TRBV14	TRBJ2-7	NA	NA	TGTGCCAGCACCCCAGGAGGGCAGAGCTACGAGCAGTACTTC	CASTPGGQSYEQYF
TRBV5-4	TRBJ2-7	TRBD2	NA	TGTGCCAGCAGAGTCGGGACTAGCGCTTCCTACGAGCAGTACTTC	CASRVGTSASYEQYF
TRBV7-2	TRBJ2-7	NA	NA	TGTGCCAGCAGCTCCCGACCCTACGAGCAGTACTTC	CASSSRPYEQYF
TRBV11-2	TRBJ2-7	NA	NA	TGTGCCAGCAGACCGTTGTGGGGGGCGCGGAACGAGCAGTACTTC	CASRPLWGARNEQYF
TRBV19	TRBJ1-1	TRBD1	NA	TGTGCCACATACGGGGACAGGGGTTTTGACACTGAAGCTTTCTTT	CATYGDRGFDTEAFF
TRBV13	TRBJ1-3	NA	NA	TGTGCCAGCAGCTTAGGACAAGTCTCTGGAAACACCATATATTTT	CASSLGQVSGNTIYF